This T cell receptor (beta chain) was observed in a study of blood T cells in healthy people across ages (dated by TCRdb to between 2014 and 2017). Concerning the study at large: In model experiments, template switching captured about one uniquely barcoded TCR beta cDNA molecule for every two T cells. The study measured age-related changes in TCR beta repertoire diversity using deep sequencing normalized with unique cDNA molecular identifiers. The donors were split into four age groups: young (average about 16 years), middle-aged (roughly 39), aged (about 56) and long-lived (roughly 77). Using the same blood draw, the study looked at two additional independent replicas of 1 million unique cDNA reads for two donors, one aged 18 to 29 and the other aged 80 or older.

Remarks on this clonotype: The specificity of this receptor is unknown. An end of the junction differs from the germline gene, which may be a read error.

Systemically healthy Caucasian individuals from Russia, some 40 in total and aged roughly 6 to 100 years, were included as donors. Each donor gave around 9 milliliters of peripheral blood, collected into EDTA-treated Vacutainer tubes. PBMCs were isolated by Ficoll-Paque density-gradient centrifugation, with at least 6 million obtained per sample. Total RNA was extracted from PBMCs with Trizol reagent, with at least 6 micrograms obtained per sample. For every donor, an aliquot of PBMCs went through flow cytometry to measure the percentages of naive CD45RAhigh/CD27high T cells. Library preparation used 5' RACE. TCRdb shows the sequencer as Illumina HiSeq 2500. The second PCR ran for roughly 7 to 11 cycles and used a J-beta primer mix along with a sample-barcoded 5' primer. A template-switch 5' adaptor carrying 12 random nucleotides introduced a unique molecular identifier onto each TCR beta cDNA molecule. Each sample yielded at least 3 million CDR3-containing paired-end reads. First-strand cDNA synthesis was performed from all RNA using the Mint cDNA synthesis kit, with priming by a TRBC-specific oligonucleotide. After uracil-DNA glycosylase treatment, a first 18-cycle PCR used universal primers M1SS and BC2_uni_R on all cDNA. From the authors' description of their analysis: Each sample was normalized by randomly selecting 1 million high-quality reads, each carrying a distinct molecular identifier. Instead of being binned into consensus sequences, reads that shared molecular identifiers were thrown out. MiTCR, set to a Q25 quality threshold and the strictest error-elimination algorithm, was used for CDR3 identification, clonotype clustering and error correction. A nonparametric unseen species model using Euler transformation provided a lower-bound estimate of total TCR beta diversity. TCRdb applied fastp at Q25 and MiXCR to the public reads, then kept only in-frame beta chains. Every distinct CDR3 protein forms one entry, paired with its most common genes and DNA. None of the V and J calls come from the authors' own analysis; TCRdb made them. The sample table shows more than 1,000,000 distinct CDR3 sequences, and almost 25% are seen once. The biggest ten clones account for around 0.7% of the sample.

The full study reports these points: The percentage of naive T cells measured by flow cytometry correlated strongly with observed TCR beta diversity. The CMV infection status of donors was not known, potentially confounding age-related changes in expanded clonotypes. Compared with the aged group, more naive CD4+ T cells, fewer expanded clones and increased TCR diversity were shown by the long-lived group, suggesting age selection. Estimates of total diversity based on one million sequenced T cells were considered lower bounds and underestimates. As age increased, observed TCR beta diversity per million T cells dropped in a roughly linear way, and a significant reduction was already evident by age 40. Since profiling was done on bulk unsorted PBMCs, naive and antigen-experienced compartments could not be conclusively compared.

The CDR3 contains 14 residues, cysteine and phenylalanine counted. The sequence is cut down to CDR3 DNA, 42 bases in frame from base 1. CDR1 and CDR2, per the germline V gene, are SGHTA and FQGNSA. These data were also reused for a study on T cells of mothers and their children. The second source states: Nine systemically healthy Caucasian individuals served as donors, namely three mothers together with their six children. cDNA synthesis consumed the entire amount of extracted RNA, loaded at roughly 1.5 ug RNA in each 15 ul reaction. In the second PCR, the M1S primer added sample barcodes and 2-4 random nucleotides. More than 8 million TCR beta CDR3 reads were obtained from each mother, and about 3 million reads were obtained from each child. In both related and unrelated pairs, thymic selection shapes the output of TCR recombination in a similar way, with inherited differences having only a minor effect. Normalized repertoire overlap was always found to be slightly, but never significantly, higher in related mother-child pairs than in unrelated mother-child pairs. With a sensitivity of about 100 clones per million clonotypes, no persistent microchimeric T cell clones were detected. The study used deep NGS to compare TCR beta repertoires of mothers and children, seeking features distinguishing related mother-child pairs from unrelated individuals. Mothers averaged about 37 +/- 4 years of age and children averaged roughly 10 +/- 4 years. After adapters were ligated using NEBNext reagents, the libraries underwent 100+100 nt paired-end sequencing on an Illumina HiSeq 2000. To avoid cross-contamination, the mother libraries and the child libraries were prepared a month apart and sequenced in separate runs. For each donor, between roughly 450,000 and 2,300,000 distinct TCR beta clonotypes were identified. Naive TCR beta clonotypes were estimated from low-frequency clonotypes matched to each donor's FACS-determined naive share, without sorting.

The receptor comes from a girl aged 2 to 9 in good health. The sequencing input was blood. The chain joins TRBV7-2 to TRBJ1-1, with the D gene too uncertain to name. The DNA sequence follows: TGTGCCGGCAGCCCCCCCGCCCAAAGAGACGAAGCTTCCTTT. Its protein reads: CAGSPPAQRDEASF.